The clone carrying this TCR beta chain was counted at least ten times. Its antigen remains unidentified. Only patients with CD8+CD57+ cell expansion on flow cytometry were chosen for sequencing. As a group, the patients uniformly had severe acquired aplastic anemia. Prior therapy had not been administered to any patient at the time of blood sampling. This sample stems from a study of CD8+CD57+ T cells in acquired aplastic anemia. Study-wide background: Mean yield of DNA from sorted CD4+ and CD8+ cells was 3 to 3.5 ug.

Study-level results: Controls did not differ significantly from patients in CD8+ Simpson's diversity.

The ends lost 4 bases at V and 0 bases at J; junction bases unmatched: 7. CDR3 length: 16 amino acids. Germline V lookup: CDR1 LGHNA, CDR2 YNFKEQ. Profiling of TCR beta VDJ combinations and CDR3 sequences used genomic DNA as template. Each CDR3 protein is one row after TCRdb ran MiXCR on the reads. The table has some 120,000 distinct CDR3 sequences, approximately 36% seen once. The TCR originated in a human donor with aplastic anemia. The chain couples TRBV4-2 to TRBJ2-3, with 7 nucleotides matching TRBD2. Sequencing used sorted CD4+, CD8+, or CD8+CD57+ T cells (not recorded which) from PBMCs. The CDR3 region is CASSRELAASTDTQYF. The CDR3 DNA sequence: TGTGCCAGCAGCCGCGAGCTAGCGGCTAGCACAGATACGCAGTATTTT.